This entry concerns a single T cell receptor (beta chain). The antigen remains undetermined. This sample is drawn from a study of chemoradiotherapy in HPV16-positive cancers. The germline CDR1 and CDR2 sequences are SGDLS and YYNGEE. This CDR3 region has 17 residues. Trimming cost V 2 bases and J 6 bases; bases outside gene matches: 9. Study-wide findings and caveats: Candidate HPV-specific clones and E7-related TCR motifs grew in tumor during treatment.

Profiled with immunoSEQ multiplex PCR; TCRdb holds only in-frame clones, not every one. The repertoire includes some 11,000 clones, 55% to 65% of them detected once, and about 20% sits in the top ten. Samples were taken several times over chemoradiotherapy. The TCR originated in a human donor with HPV-associated anogenital cancer. The chain couples TRBV9 to TRBJ2-3, with TRBD2 matching over 13 bases. This sample was taken from a patient who underwent chemoradiotherapy. CDR3 amino acids: CASSVAGTSGTRDTQYF. CDR3 DNA: TGTGCCAGCAGCGTCGCGGGGACTAGCGGGACCCGGGATACGCAGTATTTT.